Below are 7 T cell receptor beta chains sequenced from a single sample in a study of T cell responses to AZD1222 COVID-19 vaccine. Sequencing used immunoSEQ multiplex PCR; TCRdb keeps in-frame clones, though not all of them. The sample consists of under 150,000 clones, 85% to 90% of them appearing once. The sample consisted of peripheral blood, taken 28 days after the second AZD1222 dose. The receptors were gathered from an adult who received the AZD1222 COVID-19 vaccine.

The V call is TRBV9, the J call TRBJ2-1, with 8 bases lining up with TRBD2. The CDR3 is made up of 16 amino acids. Germline CDR1 is SGDLS and CDR2 is YYNGEE. The J segment lost 8 bases and the V segment lost 0 bases, leaving 10 bases of the junction unmatched. The CDR3 sequence is CASSVALAGADHEQFF. CDR3 nucleotides: TGTGCCAGCAGCGTAGCTCTAGCGGGTGCTGACCATGAGCAGTTCTTC.

The chain combines TRBV9 with TRBJ1-2; TRBD1 matches 7 bases. Germline values: CDR1 SGDLS, CDR2 YYNGEE. The CDR3 is 17 amino acids. With 4 bases clipped from V and 4 bases from J, the junction kept 16 bases outside the gene matches. DNA for the CDR3: TGTGCCAGCAGCCAGACAGGGTTCGCACCGAACCTCTATGGCTACACCTTC. This sequence encodes CASSQTGFAPNLYGYTF.

This chain joins TRBV30 and TRBJ1-1, with TRBD1 matching 7 bases. J was trimmed by 0 bases and V by 5 bases; bases with no gene match: 3. CDR1 and CDR2 from the germline V gene are GTSNPN and SVGIG (reference sequence). CDR3 size: 13 residues. Written as DNA, the CDR3 is TGTGCCTGGGATACAGGGGTGAACACTGAAGCTTTCTTT. Translation: CAWDTGVNTEAFF.

The chain uses TRBV28 and TRBJ2-2; TRBD1 agrees at 8 bases. This CDR3 is built from 14 residues. V was clipped by 7 bases and J by 2 bases; unmatched bases: 3. The germline V gene has CDR1 MDHEN and CDR2 SYDVKM. In DNA, the CDR3 is TGTGCCAGCAAAGGACAGGGTAACACCGGGGAGCTGTTTTTT. It is translated as CASKGQGNTGELFF.

The gene calls are TRBV30 and TRBJ1-3; 9 positions agree with TRBD1. V gave up 2 bases and J gave up 3 bases; unmatched junction bases: 8. The CDR3 consists of 16 residues. Germline CDR1 GTSNPN, CDR2 SVGIG (reference sequence). The CDR3: CAWSIPTGGGGNTIYF. CDR3 DNA: TGTGCCTGGAGTATCCCTACAGGGGGCGGTGGAAACACCATATATTTT.

The rearrangement links TRBV30 to TRBJ1-4, with a tentative D call TRBD1 (6 bases). Trimming removed 4 bases at V and 8 bases at J, with 17 bases between. CDR3 size: 14 residues. The germline gives CDR1 GTSNPN, CDR2 SVGIG (reference sequence). The CDR3 spells CAWTYRKRGEKLFF. The CDR3 DNA follows: TGTGCCTGGACCTACCGAAAAAGGGGGGAAAAACTGTTTTTT.

J is TRBJ2-5 and V is TRBV13; the D gene is possibly TRBD1 (6 bases). Trimming stripped 4 bases from V and 4 bases from J, with 16 bases between. Germline CDR1 is PRHDT and CDR2 is FYEKMQ (reference sequence). The CDR3 extends over 15 amino acids. The CDR3 region is CASSSRGFRGETQYF. The CDR3 nucleotides are TGTGCCAGCAGCTCCAGGGGTTTTAGGGGAGAGACCCAGTACTTC.